This T cell receptor (beta chain) was sequenced during a study of CDR3 diversity in severe acne. MiXCR was run by TCRdb on the PCR reads, yielding one entry per CDR3 protein. The data hold approximately 90,000 distinct CDR3 sequences, with about 52% observed a single time. V lost 4 bases, J lost 3 bases, and 13 bases lay in between. CDR1 and CDR2 (germline): LNHDA, SQIVND (reference sequence). The CDR3 extends over 15 amino acids. The J gene is TRBJ1-3, the V gene TRBV19; maybe TRBD1 (6 bases). The sequence was collected from a male donor in good health, serving as a control. The source material was blood. The CDR3: CASSTGTNFGNTIYF. CDR3 in DNA: TGTGCCAGTAGTACAGGGACAAACTTTGGAAACACCATATATTTT.